A selection of T cell receptor beta chains follows, all from one sample in a study of blood T cell repertoires in COVID-19. The method was immunoSEQ multiplex PCR; TCRdb's version includes in-frame clones alone and lacks a portion of them. Found here are approximately 89,000 clones, roughly four fifths of them singletons; the top ten hold approximately 13%. Sequencing was performed on peripheral blood. Every receptor here comes from a human donor in a cohort sampled during active COVID-19. Each CDR3 is given with its conserved first and last residue. Fields, in order: clone size, D gene, J gene, V gene, CDR3 DNA, CDR3 protein. The D gene is left open where the match is weak. Size values are once, few and many counts, or a class for expanded clones, and some rows have none.

clone_size: few
d_call: TRBD1
j_call: TRBJ2-5
v_call: TRBV30
cdr3_nt: TGTGCCTGGAGCCTACTCCGGGACAGGGTTTCGGGTACGAAGGGAGAGACCCAGTACTTC
cdr3_aa: CAWSLLRDRVSGTKGETQYF

clone_size: few
d_call: -
j_call: TRBJ2-4
v_call: TRBV6-6
cdr3_nt: TGTGCCAGCAGGTCAGGCCTTGGGGCCAAAAACATTCAGTACTTC
cdr3_aa: CASRSGLGAKNIQYF

clone_size: once
d_call: TRBD2
j_call: TRBJ2-5
v_call: TRBV7-3
cdr3_nt: TGTGCCAGCAGCTTAACGCGGGGGTACCAAGAGACCCAGTACTTC
cdr3_aa: CASSLTRGYQETQYF

clone_size: few
d_call: TRBD2
j_call: TRBJ2-7
v_call: TRBV6-2/TRBV6-3
cdr3_nt: TGTGCCAGCAGCCTCGGACTAGCGGGGGGGCTTTCCTACGAGCAGTACTTC
cdr3_aa: CASSLGLAGGLSYEQYF

clone_size: -
d_call: -
j_call: TRBJ1-5
v_call: TRBV2
cdr3_nt: TGCGCCAGCAGTGAAGGGCCAGATAGCAATCAGCCCCAGCATTTT
cdr3_aa: CASSEGPDSNQPQHF

clone_size: many
d_call: TRBD1
j_call: TRBJ1-4
v_call: TRBV19
cdr3_nt: TGTGCCAGTACCTGGGTGCAGGGGGCTGAAAAACTGTTTTTT
cdr3_aa: CASTWVQGAEKLFF

clone_size: -
d_call: -
j_call: TRBJ1-3
v_call: TRBV4-1
cdr3_nt: TGCGCCAGCAGCCAAGATTGGGGCAGGGGTTGGGGGAACACCATATATTTT
cdr3_aa: CASSQDWGRGWGNTIYF

clone_size: -
d_call: -
j_call: TRBJ2-7
v_call: TRBV7-2
cdr3_nt: TGTGCCAGCAGCCTCGGGGGACCCAGCTCCTACGAGCAGTACTTC
cdr3_aa: CASSLGGPSSYEQYF

clone_size: -
d_call: TRBD1
j_call: TRBJ2-7
v_call: TRBV24-1
cdr3_nt: TGTGCCACCAGTGATCCAGGACAGGGCGCCTACGAGCAGTACTTC
cdr3_aa: CATSDPGQGAYEQYF

clone_size: -
d_call: TRBD1
j_call: TRBJ2-1
v_call: TRBV23-1
cdr3_nt: TGCGCCAGCAGTTACGGGGACAGGGAGTTCTTC
cdr3_aa: CASSYGDREFF

clone_size: -
d_call: TRBD1
j_call: TRBJ2-6
v_call: TRBV19
cdr3_nt: TGTGCCAGTAGCAGGGGGACTGGGGCCAACGTCCTGACTTTC
cdr3_aa: CASSRGTGANVLTF

clone_size: -
d_call: -
j_call: TRBJ1-2
v_call: TRBV29-1
cdr3_nt: TGCAGCGTACTAGGGTTGGACAGCAACTATGGCTACACCTTC
cdr3_aa: CSVLGLDSNYGYTF

clone_size: few
d_call: TRBD1
j_call: TRBJ1-4
v_call: TRBV5-1
cdr3_nt: TGCGCCAGCAGCTACGCCGGGACAGATGAAAAACTGTTTTTT
cdr3_aa: CASSYAGTDEKLFF

clone_size: -
d_call: TRBD2
j_call: TRBJ2-5
v_call: TRBV7-3
cdr3_nt: TGTGCCAGCAGCTTAAGGAGGGGACTAGCGGGCCAAGAGACCCAGTACTTC
cdr3_aa: CASSLRRGLAGQETQYF

clone_size: -
d_call: TRBD1
j_call: TRBJ1-2
v_call: TRBV4-3
cdr3_nt: TGCGCCAGCAGCCTCGGACAGGGGGCTAACTATGGCTACACCTTC
cdr3_aa: CASSLGQGANYGYTF

clone_size: -
d_call: TRBD1
j_call: TRBJ2-2
v_call: TRBV9
cdr3_nt: TGTGCCAGCAGCGAGGGACAGGGGGCGTTCGGGGAGCTGTTTTTT
cdr3_aa: CASSEGQGAFGELFF

clone_size: few
d_call: -
j_call: TRBJ2-3
v_call: TRBV5-1
cdr3_nt: TGCGCCAGCAGCTTGATCGGGAGCACAGATACGCAGTATTTT
cdr3_aa: CASSLIGSTDTQYF

clone_size: few
d_call: -
j_call: TRBJ2-7
v_call: TRBV2
cdr3_nt: TGTGCCACCCGAAGGGGGTTTTCAAGCTCCTACGAGCAGTACTTC
cdr3_aa: CATRRGFSSSYEQYF

clone_size: -
d_call: -
j_call: TRBJ2-2
v_call: TRBV9
cdr3_nt: TGTGCCAGCAGCGGGAGTACCGGGGAGCTGTTTTTT
cdr3_aa: CASSGSTGELFF

clone_size: -
d_call: -
j_call: TRBJ1-6
v_call: TRBV6-5
cdr3_nt: TGTGCCAGCAGAACAGGGAGTAATTCACCCCTCCACTTT
cdr3_aa: CASRTGSNSPLHF

clone_size: -
d_call: -
j_call: TRBJ2-7
v_call: TRBV14
cdr3_nt: TGTGCCAGCAGCCAAGATAGTACAGCCTACGAGCAGTACTTC
cdr3_aa: CASSQDSTAYEQYF

clone_size: once
d_call: TRBD1
j_call: TRBJ2-5
v_call: TRBV5-1
cdr3_nt: TGCGCCAGCAGCTCGACAGGGGGGGAGACCCAGTACTTC
cdr3_aa: CASSSTGGETQYF

clone_size: once
d_call: -
j_call: TRBJ2-1
v_call: TRBV24-1
cdr3_nt: TGTGCCACCAGCGGTTTGAAGCCGGGCTCCTACAATGAGCAGTTCTTC
cdr3_aa: CATSGLKPGSYNEQFF

clone_size: -
d_call: -
j_call: TRBJ2-1
v_call: TRBV10-3
cdr3_nt: TGTGCCATCAGTGGAGGAGAATTTCTGTGGGATGAGCAGTTCTTC
cdr3_aa: CAISGGEFLWDEQFF

clone_size: -
d_call: -
j_call: TRBJ2-1
v_call: TRBV7-2
cdr3_nt: TGTGCCAGCAACGAAGGGGGGGCCGTCTACAATGAGCAGTTCTTC
cdr3_aa: CASNEGGAVYNEQFF

clone_size: -
d_call: TRBD1
j_call: TRBJ1-1
v_call: TRBV15
cdr3_nt: TGTGCCACCAGCAGAGATGGGGACAGGCAAAACACTGAAGCTTTCTTT
cdr3_aa: CATSRDGDRQNTEAFF

clone_size: -
d_call: -
j_call: TRBJ2-3
v_call: TRBV3-1/TRBV3-2
cdr3_nt: TGTGCCAGCAGCCAGAGCTCAGGGTACACAGATACGCAGTATTTT
cdr3_aa: CASSQSSGYTDTQYF

clone_size: -
d_call: TRBD2
j_call: TRBJ2-2
v_call: TRBV7-9
cdr3_nt: TGTGCCAGCAGCTTAGGCCTAGCGGCCGGGGAGCTGTTTTTT
cdr3_aa: CASSLGLAAGELFF

clone_size: -
d_call: TRBD1
j_call: TRBJ1-5
v_call: TRBV6-2/TRBV6-3
cdr3_nt: TGTGCCAGCAGTCTCCGACAGGGCAGGCAGCCCCAGCATTTT
cdr3_aa: CASSLRQGRQPQHF

clone_size: -
d_call: TRBD2
j_call: TRBJ2-3
v_call: TRBV11-3
cdr3_nt: TGTGCCAGCAGCTTCGCTAGCGGGGGCGCGAAGACGAGGACGCAGTATTTT
cdr3_aa: CASSFASGGAKTRTQYF

clone_size: -
d_call: -
j_call: TRBJ2-3
v_call: TRBV6-6
cdr3_nt: TGTGCCAGCAGTCCTGCTAACCCGGAGAGGGGGTACATCACAGATACGCAGTATTTT
cdr3_aa: CASSPANPERGYITDTQYF

clone_size: -
d_call: -
j_call: TRBJ1-5
v_call: TRBV19
cdr3_nt: TGTGCCAGTGTGCGAGGATCGGGAAATCAGCCCCAGCATTTT
cdr3_aa: CASVRGSGNQPQHF

clone_size: -
d_call: -
j_call: TRBJ1-3
v_call: TRBV25-1
cdr3_nt: TGTGCCAGCAGGTCGGAGGTGGCTGGAAACACCATATATTTT
cdr3_aa: CASRSEVAGNTIYF

clone_size: -
d_call: TRBD2
j_call: TRBJ2-1
v_call: TRBV5-1
cdr3_nt: TGCGCCAGCAGCCCCGGGGGGAGCTCCTACAATGAGCAGTTCTTC
cdr3_aa: CASSPGGSSYNEQFF

clone_size: -
d_call: TRBD2
j_call: TRBJ2-3
v_call: TRBV6-4
cdr3_nt: TGTGCCAGCAGTGAGGCGGGGGGGCCCGCAGATACGCAGTATTTT
cdr3_aa: CASSEAGGPADTQYF